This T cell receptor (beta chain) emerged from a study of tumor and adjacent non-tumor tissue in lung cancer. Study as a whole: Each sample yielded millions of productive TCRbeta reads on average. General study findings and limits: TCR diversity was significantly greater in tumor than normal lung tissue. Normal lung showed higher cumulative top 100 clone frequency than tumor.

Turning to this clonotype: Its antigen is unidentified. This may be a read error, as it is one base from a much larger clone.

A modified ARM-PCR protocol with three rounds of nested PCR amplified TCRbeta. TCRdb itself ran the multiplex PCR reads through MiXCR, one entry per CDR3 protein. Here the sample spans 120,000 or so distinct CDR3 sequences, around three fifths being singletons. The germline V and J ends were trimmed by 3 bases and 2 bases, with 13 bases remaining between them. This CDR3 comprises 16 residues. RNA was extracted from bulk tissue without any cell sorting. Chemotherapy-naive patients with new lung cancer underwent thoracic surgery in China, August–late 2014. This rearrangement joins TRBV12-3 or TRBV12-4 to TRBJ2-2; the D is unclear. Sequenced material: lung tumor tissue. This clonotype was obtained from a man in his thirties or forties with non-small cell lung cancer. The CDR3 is CASSFEGMGNTGELFF. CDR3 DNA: TGTGCCAGCAGTTTTGAAGGCATGGGAAACACCGGGGAGCTGTTTTTT.